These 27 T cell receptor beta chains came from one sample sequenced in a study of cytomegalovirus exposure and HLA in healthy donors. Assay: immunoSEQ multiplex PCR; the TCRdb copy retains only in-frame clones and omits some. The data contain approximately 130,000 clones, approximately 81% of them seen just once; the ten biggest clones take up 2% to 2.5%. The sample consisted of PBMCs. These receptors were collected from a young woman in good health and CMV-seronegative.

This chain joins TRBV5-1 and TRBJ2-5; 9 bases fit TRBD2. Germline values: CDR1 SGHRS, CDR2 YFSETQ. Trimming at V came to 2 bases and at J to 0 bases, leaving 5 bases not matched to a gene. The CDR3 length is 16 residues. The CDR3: CASSLFLAGNQETQYF. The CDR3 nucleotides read TGCGCCAGCAGCTTATTTCTAGCGGGAAACCAAGAGACCCAGTACTTC.

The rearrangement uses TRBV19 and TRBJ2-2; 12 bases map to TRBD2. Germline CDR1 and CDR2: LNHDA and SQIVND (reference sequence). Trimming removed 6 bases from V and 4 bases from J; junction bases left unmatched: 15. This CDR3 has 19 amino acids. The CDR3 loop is CASRPPGLAGGHRTGELFF. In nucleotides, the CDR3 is TGTGCCAGTAGACCCCCGGGGCTAGCGGGGGGGCATCGCACCGGGGAGCTGTTTTTT.

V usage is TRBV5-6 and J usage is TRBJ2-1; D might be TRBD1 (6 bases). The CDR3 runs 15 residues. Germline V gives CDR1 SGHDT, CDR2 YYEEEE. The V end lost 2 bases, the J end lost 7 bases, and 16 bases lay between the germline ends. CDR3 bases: TGTGCCAGCAGCTTACCAGGGGAAGTTGGGAATGAGCAGTTCTTC. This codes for CASSLPGEVGNEQFF.

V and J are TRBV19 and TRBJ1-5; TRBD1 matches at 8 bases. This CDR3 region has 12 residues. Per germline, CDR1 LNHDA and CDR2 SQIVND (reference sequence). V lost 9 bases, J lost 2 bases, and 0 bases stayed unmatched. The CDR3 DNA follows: TGTGCCAGGGGACAGGGCAATCAGCCCCAGCATTTT. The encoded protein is CARGQGNQPQHF.

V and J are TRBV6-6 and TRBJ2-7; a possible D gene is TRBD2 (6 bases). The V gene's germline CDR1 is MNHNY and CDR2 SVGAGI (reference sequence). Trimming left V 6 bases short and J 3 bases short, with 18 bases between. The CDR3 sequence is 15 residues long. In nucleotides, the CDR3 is TGTGCCAGCAGCCGCACGGGACTCGAAAGCTACGAGCAGTACTTC. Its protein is CASSRTGLESYEQYF.

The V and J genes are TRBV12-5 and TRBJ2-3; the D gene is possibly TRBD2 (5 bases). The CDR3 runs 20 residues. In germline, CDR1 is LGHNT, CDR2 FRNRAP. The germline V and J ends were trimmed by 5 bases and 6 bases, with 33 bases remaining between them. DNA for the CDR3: TGTGCTAGTGGTCCCCTGGTGGCACCGGGAAGTAGAACGGGGTCGGATACGCAGTATTTT. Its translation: CASGPLVAPGSRTGSDTQYF.

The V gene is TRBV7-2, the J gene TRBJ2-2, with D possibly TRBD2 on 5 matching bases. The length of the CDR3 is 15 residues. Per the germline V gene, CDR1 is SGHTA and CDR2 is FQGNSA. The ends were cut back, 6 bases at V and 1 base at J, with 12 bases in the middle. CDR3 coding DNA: TGTGCCAGCAGATCCACTAGTCTGAACACCGGGGAGCTGTTTTTT. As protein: CASRSTSLNTGELFF.

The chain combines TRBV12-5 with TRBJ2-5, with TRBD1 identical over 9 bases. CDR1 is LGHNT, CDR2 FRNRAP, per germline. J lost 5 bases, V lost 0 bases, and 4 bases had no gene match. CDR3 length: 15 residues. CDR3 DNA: TGTGCTAGTGGTTTGGTACGGACAGGGGCGGAGACCCAGTACTTC. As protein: CASGLVRTGAETQYF.

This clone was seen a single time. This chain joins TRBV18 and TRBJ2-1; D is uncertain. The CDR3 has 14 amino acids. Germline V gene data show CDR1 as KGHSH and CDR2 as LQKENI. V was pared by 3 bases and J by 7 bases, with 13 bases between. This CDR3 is CASSPQLAANEQFF. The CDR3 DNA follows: TGTGCCAGCTCACCCCAGTTGGCAGCGAATGAGCAGTTCTTC.

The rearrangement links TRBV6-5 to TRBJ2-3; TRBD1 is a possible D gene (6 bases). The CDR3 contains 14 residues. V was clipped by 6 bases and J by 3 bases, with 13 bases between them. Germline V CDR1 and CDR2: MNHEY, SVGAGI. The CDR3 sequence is CASRAVRGTDTQYF. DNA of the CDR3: TGTGCCAGCAGAGCGGTCAGGGGTACAGATACGCAGTATTTT.

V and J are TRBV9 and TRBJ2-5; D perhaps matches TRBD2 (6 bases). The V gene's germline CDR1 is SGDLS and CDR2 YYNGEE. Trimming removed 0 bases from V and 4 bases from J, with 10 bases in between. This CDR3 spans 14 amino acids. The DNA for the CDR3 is TGTGCCAGCAGCGTAGGGGGTAGCGGAGAGACCCAGTACTTC. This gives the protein CASSVGGSGETQYF.

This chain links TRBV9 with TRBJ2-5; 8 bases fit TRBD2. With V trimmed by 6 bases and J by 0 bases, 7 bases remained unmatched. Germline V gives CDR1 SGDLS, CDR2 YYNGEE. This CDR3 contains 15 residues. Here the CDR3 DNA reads TGTGCCAGCACCCGGGGTAGCGGGGACCAAGAGACCCAGTACTTC. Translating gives CASTRGSGDQETQYF. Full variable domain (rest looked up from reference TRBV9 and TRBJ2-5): DSGVTQTPKHLITATGQRVTLRCSPRSGDLSVYWYQQSLDQGLQFLIQYYNGEERAKGNILERFSAQQFPDLHSELNLSSLELGDSALYFCASTRGSGDQETQYFGPGTRLLVL.

The CDR3 sequence: CASSSLSMNTEAFF. In DNA, the CDR3 is TGTGCCAGCAGCTCCCTGAGCATGAACACTGAAGCTTTCTTT. V gene TRBV7-8 combines with J gene TRBJ1-1; D remains unclear. CDR1 and CDR2 (germline): SGHVS, FQNEAQ. The CDR3 runs to 14 residues. V was pared by 4 bases and J by 0 bases, with 9 bases between.

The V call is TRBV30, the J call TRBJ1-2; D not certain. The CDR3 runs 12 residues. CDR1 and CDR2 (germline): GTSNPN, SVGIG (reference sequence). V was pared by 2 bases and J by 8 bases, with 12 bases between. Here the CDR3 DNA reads TGTGCCTGGAGTAAGGCATCCGGGGGCTACACCTTC. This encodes CAWSKASGGYTF.

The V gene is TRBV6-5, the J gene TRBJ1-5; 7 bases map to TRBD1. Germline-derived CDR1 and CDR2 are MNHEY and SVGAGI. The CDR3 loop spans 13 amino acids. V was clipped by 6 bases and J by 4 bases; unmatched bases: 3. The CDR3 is CASSDRENQPQHF. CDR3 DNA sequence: TGTGCCAGCAGCGACAGGGAGAATCAGCCCCAGCATTTT.

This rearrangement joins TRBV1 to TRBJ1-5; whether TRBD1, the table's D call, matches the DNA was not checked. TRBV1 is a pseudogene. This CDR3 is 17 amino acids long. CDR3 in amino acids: CTSRAFGAGGSDQPQHF. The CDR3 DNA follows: TGCACCAGCAGAGCCTTCGGGGCAGGGGGCTCTGATCAGCCCCAGCATTTT.

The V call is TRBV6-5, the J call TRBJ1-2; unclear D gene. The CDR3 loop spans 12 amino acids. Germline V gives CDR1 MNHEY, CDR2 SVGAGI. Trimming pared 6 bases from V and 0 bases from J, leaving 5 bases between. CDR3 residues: CASRSSNYGYTF. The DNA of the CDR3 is TGTGCCAGCAGAAGCTCTAACTATGGCTACACCTTC.

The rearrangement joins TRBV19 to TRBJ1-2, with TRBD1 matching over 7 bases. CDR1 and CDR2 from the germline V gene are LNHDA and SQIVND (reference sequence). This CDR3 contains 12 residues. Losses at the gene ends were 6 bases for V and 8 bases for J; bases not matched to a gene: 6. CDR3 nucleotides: TGTGCCAGTAGGCCAGGGGGGACCGGCTACACCTTC. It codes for CASRPGGTGYTF.

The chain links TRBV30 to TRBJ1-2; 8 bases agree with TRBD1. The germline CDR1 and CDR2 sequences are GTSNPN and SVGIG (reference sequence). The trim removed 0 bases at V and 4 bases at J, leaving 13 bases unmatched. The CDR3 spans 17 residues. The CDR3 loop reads CAWSVQAGQAAFYGYTF. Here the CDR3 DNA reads TGTGCCTGGAGTGTACAGGCGGGACAGGCCGCTTTCTATGGCTACACCTTC. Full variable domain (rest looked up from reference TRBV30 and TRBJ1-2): SQTIHQWPATLVQPVGSPLSLECTVEGTSNPNLYWYRQAAGRGLQLLFYSVGIGQISSEVPQNLSASRPQDRQFILSSKKLLLSDSGFYLCAWSVQAGQAAFYGYTFGSGTRLTVV.

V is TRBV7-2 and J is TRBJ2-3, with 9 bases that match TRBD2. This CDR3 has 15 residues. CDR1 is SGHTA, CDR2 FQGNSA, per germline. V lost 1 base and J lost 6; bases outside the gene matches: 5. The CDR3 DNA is TGTGCCAGCAGCTTAGTAGCGGGGGAGGCTGATACGCAGTATTTT. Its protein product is CASSLVAGEADTQYF.

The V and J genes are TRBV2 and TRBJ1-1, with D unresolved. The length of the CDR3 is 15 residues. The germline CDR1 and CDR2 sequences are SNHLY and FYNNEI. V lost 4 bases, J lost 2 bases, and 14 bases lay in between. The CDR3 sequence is CASSADIQINTEAFF. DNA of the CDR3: TGTGCCAGCAGTGCCGATATCCAGATCAACACTGAAGCTTTCTTT.

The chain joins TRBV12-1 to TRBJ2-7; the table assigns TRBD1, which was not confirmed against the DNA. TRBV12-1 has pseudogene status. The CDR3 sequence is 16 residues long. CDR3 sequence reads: CASSLTWQGAGYEQYF. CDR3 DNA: TGTGCCAGCAGCTTGACATGGCAGGGGGCCGGCTACGAGCAGTACTTC.

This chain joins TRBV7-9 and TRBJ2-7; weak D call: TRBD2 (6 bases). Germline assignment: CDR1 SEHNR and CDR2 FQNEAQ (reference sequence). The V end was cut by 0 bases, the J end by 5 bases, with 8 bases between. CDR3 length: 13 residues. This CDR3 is CASSLARLDEQYF. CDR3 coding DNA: TGTGCCAGCAGCTTAGCCCGACTAGACGAGCAGTACTTC.

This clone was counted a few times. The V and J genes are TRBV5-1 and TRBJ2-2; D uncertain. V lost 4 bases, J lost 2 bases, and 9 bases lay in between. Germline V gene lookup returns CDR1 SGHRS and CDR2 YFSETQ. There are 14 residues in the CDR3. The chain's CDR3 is CASSGAANTGELFF. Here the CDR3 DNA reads TGCGCCAGCAGCGGCGCGGCAAACACCGGGGAGCTGTTTTTT.

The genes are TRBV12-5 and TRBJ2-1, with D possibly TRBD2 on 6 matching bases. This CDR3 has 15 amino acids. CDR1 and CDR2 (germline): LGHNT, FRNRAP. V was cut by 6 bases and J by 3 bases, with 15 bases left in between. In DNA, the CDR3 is TGTGCTAGTGGCTCCGGGACTGCGAACTACAATGAGCAGTTCTTC. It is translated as CASGSGTANYNEQFF.

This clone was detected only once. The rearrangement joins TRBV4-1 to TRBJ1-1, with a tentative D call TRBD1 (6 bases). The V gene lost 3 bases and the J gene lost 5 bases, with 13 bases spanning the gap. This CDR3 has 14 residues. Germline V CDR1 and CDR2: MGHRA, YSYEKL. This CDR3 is CASSQGWGPTEAFF. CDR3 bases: TGCGCCAGCAGCCAGGGGTGGGGGCCGACTGAAGCTTTCTTT.

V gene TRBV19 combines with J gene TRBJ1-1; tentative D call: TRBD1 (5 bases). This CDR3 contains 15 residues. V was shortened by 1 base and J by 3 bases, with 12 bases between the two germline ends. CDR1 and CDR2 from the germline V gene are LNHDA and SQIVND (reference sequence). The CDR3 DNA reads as TGTGCCAGTAGTATAGGTTGGGGCGGGGACACTGAAGCTTTCTTT. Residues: CASSIGWGGDTEAFF.